The clone carrying this T cell receptor (beta chain) turned up a few times. No antigen is known for it. This specimen belongs to a study of beta chain features in type 1 diabetes. Notes on the study in general: Significant though moderate, a shortening of TCRB CDR3s appeared in all four CD4+ subsets of Type 1 diabetes patients. For type 1 diabetes patients, VDJ junctions showed fewer insertions and more deletions.

Germline CDR1 is DFQATT and CDR2 is SNEGSKA (reference sequence). The CDR3 totals 10 residues. V shed 0 bases and J shed 13 bases, with 9 bases lying between them. All of the isolated RNA was reverse transcribed, so expressed TCRB transcripts were sequenced. An average about 3.8 million reads came from naive, central memory and regulatory T cell samples. The data were produced by immunoSEQ multiplex PCR, yet TCRdb's version contains in-frame clones alone and is incomplete. Of around 280,000 clones in the sample, about 15% are singletons; the top ten hold roughly 0.015%. A sort by CD45RO/CCR7/CD25/CD127/CD95/CD27 yielded CD4+ naive, central memory, regulatory and stem cell-like memory cells.

Sequencing was performed on naive CD4+ T cells from blood. This clonotype originated in a young man with type 1 diabetes. V gene TRBV20-1 combines with J gene TRBJ1-2; D gene ambiguous. DNA for the CDR3: TGCAGTGCTAGAGAGGCAGGTAGCACCTTC. Translation gives CSAREAGSTF.